This entry lists 7 T cell receptor beta chains sequenced from one sample in a study of blood T cell repertoires in COVID-19. Clones were sequenced by immunoSEQ multiplex PCR, and TCRdb holds only the in-frame ones, with some missing. This sample has hundreds of thousands of clones, with 86% found just once. Input material: PBMCs or T cells enriched from blood (not recorded which). The receptor source for this set is a woman aged 45-59 years in a cohort exposed to, infected with or recovered from COVID-19 (not recorded which).

The rearrangement joins TRBV7-6 to TRBJ2-7, with 9 positions matching TRBD1. This CDR3 comprises 16 residues. The germline gives CDR1 SGHVS, CDR2 FNYEAQ. V was clipped by 5 bases and J by 3 bases; unmatched bases: 11. Written as DNA, the CDR3 is TGTGCCAGCAGCCGCGGACAGGGGCCGATCAACTACGAGCAGTACTTC. Translation: CASSRGQGPINYEQYF. Complete variable domain (other parts from reference TRBV7-6 and TRBJ2-7): GAGVSQSPRYKVTKRGQDVALRCDPISGHVSLYWYRQALGQGPEFLTYFNYEAQQDKSGLPNDRFSAERPEGSISTLTIQRTEQRDSAMYRCASSRGQGPINYEQYFGPGTRLTVT.

The gene calls are TRBV7-9 and TRBJ2-5; 7 bases fit TRBD2. The ends lost 5 bases at V and 4 bases at J; junction bases unmatched: 13. CDR3 length: 16 residues. Per the germline V gene, CDR1 is SEHNR and CDR2 is FQNEAQ (reference sequence). CDR3 in amino acids: CASSHPPGTGGETQYF. In DNA, the CDR3 is TGTGCCAGCAGCCACCCCCCCGGGACGGGAGGAGAGACCCAGTACTTC.

The chain is built from TRBV3-1 (or the pseudogene TRBV3-2) and TRBJ2-3; D remains unclear. Per germline, CDR1 LGHDT and CDR2 YNNKEL (reference sequence). The CDR3 is 14 residues long. Trimming removed 2 bases at V and 2 bases at J, with 8 bases between. The CDR3 sequence: CASSQMSTTDTQYF. The CDR3 DNA reads TGTGCCAGCAGCCAAATGAGCACCACAGATACGCAGTATTTT.

In its sample, this clone was seen a few times. V gene TRBV3-1 (or the pseudogene TRBV3-2) combines with J gene TRBJ2-6; possible D gene TRBD1, 5 bases. The germline V gene has CDR1 LGHDT and CDR2 YNNKEL (reference sequence). Trimming removed 3 bases at V and 2 bases at J, with 14 bases between. CDR3 length: 17 amino acids. In DNA form, the CDR3 reads TGTGCCAGCAGCCATATTTCCAGGGTGGCTGGGGCCAACGTCCTGACTTTC. This codes for CASSHISRVAGANVLTF.

The chain joins TRBV7-2 to TRBJ1-2, with D hard to call. Germline V gives CDR1 SGHTA, CDR2 FQGNSA. CDR3 length: 16 residues. Trimming pared 1 base from V and 4 bases from J, leaving 16 bases between. The CDR3: CASSLVAIANSYGYTF. The CDR3 coding sequence is TGTGCCAGCAGCTTAGTAGCTATAGCGAACTCCTATGGCTACACCTTC.

V gene TRBV24-1 combines with J gene TRBJ2-1; the D gene is possibly TRBD2 (7 bases). Germline lookup yields CDR1 KGHDR and CDR2 SFDVKD. V lost 4 bases, J lost 4 bases, and 19 bases lay in between. The CDR3 is 17 residues long. Written as DNA, the CDR3 is TGTGCCACCAGTGACAACGTCGGGGGGCGCGTGTACAATGAGCAGTTCTTC. This codes for CATSDNVGGRVYNEQFF.

This chain connects TRBV5-1 to TRBJ2-5; 9 bases are a match to TRBD2. J was trimmed by 1 base and V by 0 bases; bases with no gene match: 4. Per germline, CDR1 SGHRS and CDR2 YFSETQ. This CDR3 is built from 16 residues. CDR3 amino acids: CASSLEPAGGQETQYF. The CDR3, as DNA: TGCGCCAGCAGCTTGGAGCCAGCGGGGGGCCAAGAGACCCAGTACTTC.